Presented here are 17 T cell receptor beta chains from one specimen sequenced in a study of cytomegalovirus exposure and HLA in healthy donors. PCR used 60 Vbeta primers and 13 Jbeta primers. Assay: immunoSEQ multiplex PCR; the TCRdb copy retains only in-frame clones and omits some. The data contain 30,000 to 40,000 clones, about 70% of them singletons. The sequencing input was PBMCs. The receptors come from a man aged 35 to 55 in good health and CMV-seronegative.

This clone showed up just a few times. In DNA form, the CDR3 reads TGTGCCAGCAGCCCAAGACAGGGGGCTGGGCAGTTCTTC. Translated: CASSPRQGAGQFF. J is TRBJ2-1 and V is TRBV14; 10 bases are a match to TRBD1. The trim removed 4 bases at V and 12 bases at J, leaving 6 bases unmatched. Per the germline V gene, CDR1 is SGHDN and CDR2 is FVKESK. The CDR3 contains 13 residues.

This clone came up a few times. The chain combines TRBV2 with TRBJ1-2, with a weak D call TRBD1 (5 bases). The CDR3 has 14 amino acids. The V and J ends lost 6 bases and 1 base respectively, with 12 bases between them. In germline, CDR1 is SNHLY, CDR2 FYNNEI. The CDR3 loop is CASRLGTLNYGYTF. The CDR3 nucleotides read TGTGCCAGCAGGCTAGGGACTCTTAACTATGGCTACACCTTC.

The chain joins TRBV19 to TRBJ2-7; TRBD1 matches 8 bases. CDR1 is LNHDA, CDR2 SQIVND, per germline (reference sequence). This CDR3 contains 15 residues. Trimming at V came to 5 bases and at J to 3 bases, leaving 9 bases not matched to a gene. In nucleotides, the CDR3 is TGTGCCAGTAGTGTGGGGGGACAGGCCCGCTACGAGCAGTACTTC. It translates to CASSVGGQARYEQYF.

CDR3 sequence: CSAELGTSAFF. CDR3 DNA sequence: TGCAGTGCTGAGCTGGGGACTAGCGCGTTTTTT. This chain uses TRBV20-1 with TRBJ2-2, with 10 positions matching TRBD2. The CDR3 has 11 residues. V dropped 5 bases and J dropped 16; count of bases not matched to a gene: 7. The germline V gene has CDR1 DFQATT and CDR2 SNEGSKA (reference sequence).

This clone has just a few counts. Here the CDR3 reads CASSQDSRGPISGANVLTF. The DNA of the CDR3 is TGCGCCAGCAGCCAAGATTCGCGGGGACCGATCTCTGGGGCCAACGTCCTGACTTTC. This chain connects TRBV4-1 to TRBJ2-6, with D tentatively TRBD2 (6 bases). The V gene lost 0 bases and the J gene lost 0 bases, with 15 bases spanning the gap. This CDR3 contains 19 residues. Germline CDR1 reads MGHRA; CDR2 reads YSYEKL.

The V call is TRBV6-4, the J call TRBJ1-2, with 12 bases identical to TRBD1. The germline gives CDR1 MRHNA, CDR2 SNTAGT. V dropped 4 bases and J dropped 8; count of bases not matched to a gene: 11. The CDR3 runs to 16 residues. CDR3 DNA sequence: TGTGCCAGCAGTGGTGTGGGACAGGGGGCGCTGGGAGGCTACACCTTC. It is translated as CASSGVGQGALGGYTF.

The chain uses TRBV6-5 and TRBJ1-3, with D possibly being TRBD1 (5 bases). CDR1 and CDR2 from the germline V gene are MNHEY and SVGAGI. The V end lost 6 bases, the J end lost 2 bases, and 14 bases lay between the germline ends. CDR3 length: 15 residues. Here the CDR3 reads CASRPPGFAGNTIYF. In nucleotides, the CDR3 is TGTGCCAGCAGACCCCCAGGGTTTGCTGGAAACACCATATATTTT.

The chain employs TRBV28 and TRBJ2-1; 12 positions match TRBD2. The CDR3 sequence is 16 residues long. V was clipped by 2 bases and J by 4 bases; unmatched bases: 3. Germline loops: CDR1 MDHEN, CDR2 SYDVKM. The CDR3 region is CASSLPLAGGYNEQFF. The CDR3 nucleotides are TGTGCCAGCAGTTTACCCCTAGCGGGGGGGTACAATGAGCAGTTCTTC.

V and J are TRBV15 and TRBJ1-3, with D uncertain. Trimming left V 2 bases short and J 0 bases short, with 14 bases between. From germline, CDR1 is LNHNV and CDR2 YYDKDF (reference sequence). The CDR3 is 17 amino acids. CDR3 sequence reads: CATSRSETRYSGNTIYF. The CDR3 coding sequence is TGTGCCACCAGCAGATCCGAGACTCGGTACTCTGGAAACACCATATATTTT.

V usage is TRBV28 and J usage is TRBJ1-1; TRBD1 matches 8 bases. The CDR3 is 14 amino acids. Germline trimming cut 6 bases from V and 1 base from J; bases unmatched to any gene: 4. Germline-derived CDR1 and CDR2 are MDHEN and SYDVKM. Here the CDR3 DNA reads TGTGCCAGCAGAACCGGGACAGGGAACACTGAAGCTTTCTTT. Its protein product is CASRTGTGNTEAFF.

This rearrangement joins TRBV9 to TRBJ2-3, with 9 bases aligning to TRBD1. V gave up 3 bases and J gave up 6 bases; unmatched junction bases: 14. The CDR3 loop spans 17 amino acids. Per the germline V gene, CDR1 is SGDLS and CDR2 is YYNGEE. The CDR3 here is CASSANTGGPTVDTQYF. The CDR3 DNA reads TGTGCCAGCAGCGCAAATACAGGGGGCCCTACAGTGGATACGCAGTATTTT.

The chain has TRBV28 and TRBJ2-2, with D possibly matching TRBD2 (5 bases). Germline V lookup: CDR1 MDHEN, CDR2 SYDVKM. The CDR3 extends over 13 amino acids. Trimming removed 7 bases from V and 4 bases from J, with 10 bases in between. The CDR3 reads CASTPAGTGELFF. DNA for the CDR3: TGTGCCAGCACCCCCGCGGGCACCGGGGAGCTGTTTTTT.

This chain connects TRBV6-1 to TRBJ1-1, with D possibly TRBD1 on 6 matching bases. The V end lost 7 bases, the J end lost 1 base, and 16 bases lay between the germline ends. CDR1 MNHNS and CDR2 SASEGT come from the germline V gene. The CDR3 is 15 residues long. CDR3 amino acids: CASNRRGGGNTEAFF. The DNA for the CDR3 is TGTGCCAGCAACAGAAGGGGGGGCGGGAACACTGAAGCTTTCTTT.

The V call is TRBV10-3, the J call TRBJ2-1, with TRBD1 matching 8 bases. V shed 0 bases and J 4 bases; nucleotides not matched to a gene: 8. CDR1 is ENHRY, CDR2 SYGVKD, per germline. CDR3 length: 17 residues. Here the CDR3 DNA reads TGTGCCATCAGTGAGTCGATAGCCCAGGGGGCTTACAATGAGCAGTTCTTC. It is translated as CAISESIAQGAYNEQFF.

The chain combines TRBV7-6 with TRBJ2-3, with D possibly matching TRBD1 (6 bases). This CDR3 region has 17 residues. The germline V gene encodes CDR1 SGHVS and CDR2 FNYEAQ. Trimming shortened V by 0 bases and J by 0 bases, and 13 bases separated the two germline ends. For the CDR3, the DNA is TGTGCCAGCAGCTTAGCCCCAGGGACAATCAGCACAGATACGCAGTATTTT. This codes for CASSLAPGTISTDTQYF. The variable domain in full, completed from reference TRBV7-6 and TRBJ2-3, reads GAGVSQSPRYKVTKRGQDVALRCDPISGHVSLYWYRQALGQGPEFLTYFNYEAQQDKSGLPNDRFSAERPEGSISTLTIQRTEQRDSAMYRCASSLAPGTISTDTQYFGPGTRLTVL.

This clone was seen only a few times. The chain combines TRBV28 with TRBJ1-5; 7 positions agree with TRBD1. The CDR3 has 14 amino acids. V lost 6 bases and J lost 0; bases outside the gene matches: 2. Germline loops: CDR1 MDHEN, CDR2 SYDVKM. CDR3 protein: CASRSGGSNQPQHF. In nucleotides, the CDR3 is TGTGCCAGCAGATCAGGGGGTAGCAATCAGCCCCAGCATTTT.

V gene TRBV7-8 combines with J gene TRBJ2-7; D not resolved. Deletions cut 1 base from V and 3 bases from J, with 7 bases between. Germline V gene sequence: CDR1 SGHVS, CDR2 FQNEAQ. CDR3 length: 13 residues. The CDR3 DNA is TGTGCCAGCAGCTTAGGTACGGGCTACGAGCAGTACTTC. Translating it yields CASSLGTGYEQYF.